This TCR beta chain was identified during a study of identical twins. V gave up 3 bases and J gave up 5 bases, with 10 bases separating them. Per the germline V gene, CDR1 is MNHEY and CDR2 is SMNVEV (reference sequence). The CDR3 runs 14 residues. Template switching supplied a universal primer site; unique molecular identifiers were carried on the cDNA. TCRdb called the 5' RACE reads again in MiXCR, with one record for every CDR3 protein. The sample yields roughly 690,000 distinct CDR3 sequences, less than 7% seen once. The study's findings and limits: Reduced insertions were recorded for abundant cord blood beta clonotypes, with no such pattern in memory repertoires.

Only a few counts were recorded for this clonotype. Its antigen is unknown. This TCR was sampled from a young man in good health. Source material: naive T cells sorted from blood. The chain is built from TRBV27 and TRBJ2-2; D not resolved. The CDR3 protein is CASSFNSKTGELFF. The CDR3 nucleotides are TGTGCCAGCAGTTTTAACAGTAAAACCGGGGAGCTGTTTTTT.